This is a list of T cell receptor beta chains from one sample in a study of blood T cell repertoires in COVID-19. TCRdb keeps only in-frame clones here, not all; method: immunoSEQ multiplex PCR. This sample has approximately 86,000 clones, with around 85% found just once. Sample: peripheral blood. The receptors were sampled from a man over 45 with acute or convalescent COVID-19. CDR3s include the opening cysteine and the closing phenylalanine or tryptophan. A D gene is named only where the DNA matches it firmly. Some rows mark clone size as missing; the rest say once, few, many or name a class of expanded clone.

j_gene,d_gene,v_gene,abundance,CDR3aa,CDR3nt
TRBJ2-1,TRBD2,TRBV5-1,.,CASSLTAGTSVGNEQFF,TGCGCCAGCAGCTTAACTGCCGGGACTAGCGTTGGCAATGAGCAGTTCTTC
TRBJ1-3,.,TRBV10-3,.,CAISEYSGNTIYF,TGTGCCATCAGTGAATACTCTGGAAACACCATATATTTT
TRBJ1-1,.,TRBV19,.,CASAYLRGEAFF,TGTGCCAGTGCCTACTTACGGGGTGAAGCTTTCTTT
TRBJ1-1,TRBD1,TRBV27,.,CASSKAGGHTEAFF,TGTGCCAGCAGTAAGGCAGGGGGCCACACTGAAGCTTTCTTT
TRBJ1-6,.,TRBV19,.,CASNTGLQYNSPLHF,TGTGCCAGTAATACAGGGCTGCAATATAATTCACCCCTCCACTTT
TRBJ2-7,.,TRBV21-1,.,CASSKGAGDRGENEQYF,TGTGCCAGCAGCAAAGGGGCCGGGGACAGGGGGGAGAACGAGCAGTACTTC
TRBJ1-2,.,TRBV11-2,once,CASSLDVLVYGYTF,TGTGCCAGCAGCTTAGACGTACTGGTCTATGGCTACACCTTC
TRBJ1-2,.,TRBV7-2,.,CASSLGTTYGYTF,TGTGCCAGCAGCTTAGGCACTACCTATGGCTACACCTTC
TRBJ1-1,TRBD1,TRBV7-7,.,CASSSQDRVNTEAFF,TGTGCCAGCAGCTCCCAGGACAGGGTGAACACTGAAGCTTTCTTT
TRBJ2-1,TRBD1,TRBV5-4,few,CASSSRTGAYNEQFF,TGTGCCAGCAGCTCCAGGACAGGGGCCTACAATGAGCAGTTCTTC
TRBJ2-5,TRBD1,TRBV27,.,CASSFGTGGKETQYF,TGTGCCAGCTCATTCGGGACAGGGGGAAAAGAGACCCAGTACTTC
TRBJ1-2,TRBD1,TRBV3-1/TRBV3-2,.,CASSQVYLAQGAGYTF,TGTGCCAGCAGCCAAGTTTATCTCGCACAGGGGGCTGGCTACACCTTC
TRBJ2-5,.,TRBV30,.,CACRQAGETQYF,TGTGCCTGCCGTCAAGCGGGAGAGACCCAGTACTTC
TRBJ2-7,TRBD1,TRBV6-2/TRBV6-3,.,CASSYSLGTEGSYEQYF,TGTGCCAGCAGTTACAGTCTTGGGACAGAGGGGTCCTACGAGCAGTACTTC
TRBJ1-4,TRBD1,TRBV5-4,.,CASSSPTGGDEKLFF,TGTGCCAGCAGCAGCCCCACAGGGGGGGATGAAAAACTGTTTTTT
TRBJ2-3,TRBD2,TRBV7-9,few,CASSLTGRGATDTQYF,TGTGCCAGCAGCCTTACCGGGAGGGGGGCGACAGATACGCAGTATTTT
TRBJ1-1,.,TRBV28,.,CASRRTGDTEAFF,TGTGCCAGCAGACGTACAGGAGACACTGAAGCTTTCTTT
TRBJ1-1,.,TRBV5-1,.,CASSPRQPMNTEAFF,TGCGCCAGCAGCCCCAGACAGCCTATGAACACTGAAGCTTTCTTT